The 6 T cell receptor beta chains below come from one sample, sequenced in a study of T cell changes during pregnancy in multiple sclerosis. Generated by immunoSEQ multiplex PCR, the TCRdb table keeps only in-frame clones and is missing some. This table holds over 30,000 clones, around 93% found once. The source material was CD4+ T cells from peripheral blood mononuclear cells, sampled in the third trimester of pregnancy. The receptors originated from a female donor in good health, enrolled as a control in a pregnancy study.

The chain joins TRBV29-1 to TRBJ2-1; TRBD1 matches at 8 bases. The V segment lost 6 bases and the J segment 4 bases; nucleotides outside the gene matches: 5. There are 13 residues in the CDR3. Per germline, CDR1 SQVTM and CDR2 ANQGSEA. CDR3 bases: TGCAGCGTAGGACAGGGACCTTACAATGAGCAGTTCTTC. Its translation is CSVGQGPYNEQFF.

This rearrangement joins TRBV27 to TRBJ2-1; D perhaps matches TRBD1 (7 bases). CDR3 length: 14 amino acids. V shed 7 bases and J shed 5 bases, with 15 bases lying between them. Germline CDR1 and CDR2: MNHEY and SMNVEV (reference sequence). CDR3 nucleotide sequence: TGTGCCAGCAAGGGGGGACAGTTCGACAATGAGCAGTTCTTC. Its protein is CASKGGQFDNEQFF.

The chain joins TRBV7-8 to TRBJ2-7; 11 nucleotides align to TRBD2. The CDR3 loop spans 15 amino acids. Per the germline V gene, CDR1 is SGHVS and CDR2 is FQNEAQ. V lost 6 bases, J lost 0 bases, and 4 bases stayed unmatched. The CDR3 region is CASRTGLAGSYEQYF. The CDR3 DNA reads as TGTGCCAGCAGAACCGGACTAGCGGGCTCCTACGAGCAGTACTTC.

A word on this clone: The junction and the germline gene differ at one end; a read error may be behind it. This chain uses TRBV6-5 with TRBJ1-2; 9 nucleotides match TRBD1. The CDR3 contains 14 residues. Per germline, CDR1 MNHEY and CDR2 SVGAGI. CDR3: CAGRRTGVDYGYTF. In DNA, the CDR3 is TGTGCCGGCAGAAGGACAGGGGTTGATTATGGCTACACCTTC.

The chain employs TRBV2 and TRBJ2-7, with 11 bases matching TRBD2. The CDR3 length is 17 residues. The J segment lost 5 bases and the V segment lost 5 bases, leaving 14 bases of the junction unmatched. CDR1 and CDR2 from the germline V gene are SNHLY and FYNNEI. The CDR3, as DNA: TGTGCCAGCAGTTACTATCGATTGACTAGCGGGAACCACGAGCAGTACTTC. Encoded protein: CASSYYRLTSGNHEQYF.

The chain uses TRBV4-2 and TRBJ1-4; D gene ambiguous. V lost 0 bases and J 7 bases, leaving 12 bases between the germline ends. Germline assignment: CDR1 LGHNA and CDR2 YNFKEQ. The CDR3 runs to 15 residues. The CDR3 nucleotides are TGTGCCAGCAGCCAAGATTTAAGACCTAGTGAAAAACTGTTTTTT. Its translation: CASSQDLRPSEKLFF.